This TCR beta chain was retrieved from a study of cytomegalovirus exposure and HLA in healthy donors. Trimming cost V 7 bases and J 0 bases; bases outside gene matches: 7. Germline lookup yields CDR1 SQVTM and CDR2 ANQGSEA. The CDR3 runs 14 residues. Sequencing was performed with immunoSEQ multiplex PCR; in TCRdb, only in-frame clones are kept and a portion is missing. The sample includes 250,000 to 400,000 clones, around 90% seen only once; the top ten take around 0.96%. The donors belonged to the roughly 130-subject validation cohort, separate from the 666-subject first cohort. The source material was PBMCs. This sequence was found in a man aged 25 to 45 in good health and CMV-seronegative. The chain combines TRBV29-1 with TRBJ1-1; 8 nucleotides match TRBD1. The CDR3 sequence: CSGWTGLMNTEAFF. The CDR3 DNA sequence: TGCAGCGGCTGGACAGGGTTAATGAACACTGAAGCTTTCTTT.